This TCR beta chain emerged from a study of control samples from healthy donors and cancer patients. This table comes from immunoSEQ multiplex PCR, and its TCRdb copy is limited to in-frame clones, with some not included. This repertoire shows over 90,000 clones, 85% to 90% found once; its top ten account for approximately 19%. V trimming: 3 bases; J trimming: 4 bases; junction bases outside the gene matches: 2. In germline, CDR1 is LGHDT, CDR2 YNNKEL (reference sequence). The CDR3 is made up of 16 amino acids. The J gene is TRBJ2-5, the V gene TRBV3-1 (or the pseudogene TRBV3-2); 16 nucleotides line up with TRBD2. The sequenced sample was PBMCs. The clonotype was recovered from a man aged 55 to 70 with lung cancer. CDR3 region: CASSQGLAGGRETQYF. DNA of the CDR3: TGTGCCAGCAGCCAGGGACTAGCGGGGGGGCGAGAGACCCAGTACTTC.